This TCR beta chain was retrieved from a study of OX40 agonist ivuxolimab in advanced cancers. Study as a whole: Earlier anti-PD-1, anti-PD-L1 or anti-CTLA-4 therapy was permitted; about 38% had received some. Study-wide results and caveats: Also showing low normalized T-cell clonal expansion were some of the nonresponders.

CDR3 length equals 15 residues. Germline values: CDR1 SGHNT, CDR2 YYREEE (reference sequence). Trimming at V came to 2 bases and at J to 6 bases, leaving 4 bases not matched to a gene. Libraries were prepared by immunoSEQ multiplex PCR; TCRdb keeps only in-frame clonotypes and omits some of them. The table has fewer than 12,000 clones, around 78% seen once. This clone was seen more than once but under ten times. Its antigen remains unknown. The clonotype was recovered from an adult with an advanced solid tumor such as melanoma, head and neck, liver or kidney cancer. The sequenced sample was CD4+ or CD8+ T cells sorted from blood, obtained in a trial of the OX40 agonist ivuxolimab. The chain combines TRBV5-4 with TRBJ2-1; 11 bases match TRBD1. CDR3 residues: CASSFGQGALNEQFF. CDR3 nucleotides: TGTGCCAGCAGCTTTGGACAGGGGGCCCTCAATGAGCAGTTCTTC.